The 23 T cell receptor beta chains below were found in one sample sequenced in a study of cytomegalovirus exposure and HLA in healthy donors. This table comes from immunoSEQ multiplex PCR, and its TCRdb copy is limited to in-frame clones, with some not included. Here the sample spans about 120,000 clones, 88% being singletons. The sequenced sample consisted of PBMCs. These receptors were obtained from a young woman in good health and CMV-seropositive.

J is TRBJ2-2 and V is TRBV18; tentative D call: TRBD2 (6 bases). The CDR3 extends over 13 amino acids. Trimming shortened V by 6 bases and J by 5 bases, and 10 bases separated the two germline ends. The germline V gene has CDR1 KGHSH and CDR2 LQKENI. The CDR3 bases are TGTGCCAGCTCGCCCGGAGGGACCGGGGAGCTGTTTTTT. Translation: CASSPGGTGELFF.

This chain joins TRBV7-3 and TRBJ2-2; D possibly corresponds to TRBD1 (5 bases). This CDR3 comprises 13 residues. Germline CDR1 SGHTA, CDR2 FQGTGA. Trimming shortened V by 5 bases and J by 6 bases, and 10 bases separated the two germline ends. The CDR3 nucleotides read TGTGCCAGCAGCCGAACAGGCGCCGGGGAGCTGTTTTTT. As protein: CASSRTGAGELFF.

The chain recombines TRBV20-1 with TRBJ2-1; D gene ambiguous. The V end lost 6 bases, the J end lost 12 bases, and 15 bases lay between the germline ends. Germline lookup yields CDR1 DFQATT and CDR2 SNEGSKA (reference sequence). The CDR3 is 11 amino acids. The CDR3 spells CSALGSPRQFF. The CDR3 DNA is TGCAGTGCCCTCGGGTCTCCACGGCAGTTCTTC.

The chain joins TRBV6-1 to TRBJ2-5, with 9 bases fitting TRBD2. V shed 3 bases and J 3 bases; nucleotides not matched to a gene: 5. The CDR3 spans 15 residues. The germline V gene has CDR1 MNHNS and CDR2 SASEGT. CDR3 amino acids: CASSELAGVKETQYF. DNA for the CDR3: TGTGCCAGCAGTGAGTTAGCGGGGGTGAAAGAGACCCAGTACTTC.

The V gene is TRBV6-6, the J gene TRBJ1-6, with D possibly being TRBD1 (5 bases). Trimming removed 6 bases at V and 4 bases at J, with 10 bases between. The CDR3 is 14 residues long. Germline CDR1 is MNHNY and CDR2 is SVGAGI (reference sequence). CDR3 DNA sequence: TGTGCCAGCAGCCATACAGGTTATAATTCACCCCTCCACTTT. It is translated as CASSHTGYNSPLHF.

This clone appeared once. The gene calls are TRBV7-2 and TRBJ2-2; 8 nucleotides agree with TRBD1. V shed 5 bases and J 5 bases; nucleotides not matched to a gene: 7. There are 15 residues in the CDR3. In germline, CDR1 is SGHTA, CDR2 FQGNSA. This CDR3 reads CASSLDRAGTGELFF. CDR3 nucleotide sequence: TGTGCCAGCAGCCTGGACAGGGCTGGTACCGGGGAGCTGTTTTTT. The variable domain in full, with the rest retrieved from reference TRBV7-2 and TRBJ2-2, is GAGVSQSPSNKVTEKGKDVELRCDPISGHTALYWYRQSLGQGLEFLIYFQGNSAPDKSGLPSDRFSAERTGGSVSTLTIQRTQQEDSAVYLCASSLDRAGTGELFFGEGSRLTVL.

This chain connects TRBV5-1 to TRBJ2-5; D perhaps matches TRBD1 (5 bases). V lost 0 bases and J 7 bases, leaving 13 bases between the germline ends. The CDR3 has 14 amino acids. CDR1 SGHRS and CDR2 YFSETQ come from the germline V gene. The CDR3 loop reads CASSLGQGLGTQYF. The CDR3 DNA sequence: TGCGCCAGCAGCTTGGGGCAGGGTCTCGGGACCCAGTACTTC.

This chain links TRBV6-5 with TRBJ1-1; D not certain. The germline V and J ends were trimmed by 4 bases and 1 base, with 13 bases remaining between them. Germline V gene data show CDR1 as MNHEY and CDR2 as SVGAGI. The CDR3 has 15 residues. The CDR3, as DNA: TGTGCCAGCAGTTTTAGAATAGGAGCGAACACTGAAGCTTTCTTT. Translation gives CASSFRIGANTEAFF.

In DNA, the CDR3 is TGTGCCAGCAGTACCGGGACTAGCGGCAACAATGAGCAGTTCTTC. It yields the protein CASSTGTSGNNEQFF. This chain uses TRBV27 with TRBJ2-1; TRBD2 aligns across 11 bases. This CDR3 has 15 amino acids. Trimming took 5 bases from V and 5 from J; bases not matched to a gene: 5. The germline V gene encodes CDR1 MNHEY and CDR2 SMNVEV (reference sequence).

The chain links TRBV2 to TRBJ2-3; TRBD1 matches at 8 bases. The CDR3 spans 14 residues. Per the germline V gene, CDR1 is SNHLY and CDR2 is FYNNEI. After removal of 7 bases from V and 1 base from J, the junction contained 4 bases not matched to a gene. In DNA form, the CDR3 reads TGTGCCAGCAAAACGGACAGGGGCACAGATACGCAGTATTTT. Amino acids: CASKTDRGTDTQYF.

The J gene is TRBJ2-7, the V gene TRBV7-9, with TRBD1 matching over 12 bases. There are 16 residues in the CDR3. CDR1 and CDR2 (germline): SEHNR, FQNEAQ (reference sequence). The ends lost 5 bases at V and 9 bases at J; junction bases unmatched: 14. CDR3 in amino acids: CASSQDSRDRGQGQYF. For the CDR3, the DNA is TGTGCCAGCAGCCAAGATAGCCGGGACAGGGGGCAGGGGCAGTACTTC. Using reference TRBV7-9 and TRBJ2-7 for the parts outside the CDR3, the full variable domain is DTGVSQNPRHKITKRGQNVTFRCDPISEHNRLYWYRQTLGQGPEFLTYFQNEAQLEKSRLLSDRFSAERPKGSFSTLEIQRTEQGDSAMYLCASSQDSRDRGQGQYFGPGTRLTVT.

The V gene is TRBV19, the J gene TRBJ2-7; 8 nucleotides agree with TRBD1. The CDR3 spans 15 residues. Germline CDR1 reads LNHDA; CDR2 reads SQIVND (reference sequence). With 5 bases clipped from V and 2 bases from J, the junction kept 8 bases outside the gene matches. CDR3 coding DNA: TGTGCCAGTAGTGCCGGTGGGACAGGAGCCTACGAGCAGTACTTC. Its protein product is CASSAGGTGAYEQYF.

The CDR3 here is CASSGGTSGYQETQYF. Here the CDR3 DNA reads TGTGCCAGCAGCGGCGGGACTAGCGGTTATCAAGAGACCCAGTACTTC. The chain is built from TRBV5-4 and TRBJ2-5; 11 bases agree with TRBD2. The CDR3 is 16 amino acids. The J segment lost 2 bases and the V segment lost 4 bases, leaving 7 bases of the junction unmatched. From germline, CDR1 is SGHNT and CDR2 YYREEE (reference sequence).

J is TRBJ2-6 and V is TRBV11-1; maybe TRBD2 (6 bases). The V end was cut by 4 bases, the J end by 4 bases, with 11 bases between. The CDR3 contains 15 residues. Germline CDR1 SGHAT, CDR2 FQDESV (reference sequence). The CDR3 protein is CASSSGGAGANVLTF. The CDR3 nucleotides read TGTGCCAGCAGCTCCGGGGGAGCAGGGGCCAACGTCCTGACTTTC.

The genes are TRBV7-2 and TRBJ1-6, with TRBD1 identical over 9 bases. Germline loops: CDR1 SGHTA, CDR2 FQGNSA. Losses at the gene ends were 5 bases for V and 10 bases for J; bases not matched to a gene: 9. The CDR3 covers 15 residues. This CDR3 reads CASSGRTGVRSPLHF. As DNA, the CDR3 is TGTGCCAGCAGCGGGCGGACAGGGGTCCGATCACCCCTCCACTTT.

The rearrangement uses TRBV5-4 and TRBJ2-1, with D perhaps matching TRBD2 (6 bases). This CDR3 has 14 amino acids. Trimming removed 4 bases from V and 6 bases from J, with 14 bases in between. Per the germline V gene, CDR1 is SGHNT and CDR2 is YYREEE (reference sequence). The CDR3 protein is CASSAGPLLNEQFF. For the CDR3, the DNA is TGTGCCAGCAGCGCGGGACCGCTACTCAATGAGCAGTTCTTC.

CDR3 DNA: TGCGCCAGCAGCCAAGTGGCGGTTTCTAGCACAGATACGCAGTATTTT. Translated: CASSQVAVSSTDTQYF. This rearrangement joins TRBV4-1 to TRBJ2-3; D uncertain. V lost 1 base and J lost 0, with 11 bases in between. The CDR3 length is 16 residues. CDR1 is MGHRA, CDR2 YSYEKL, per germline.

This clone was seen only once. This sequence joins TRBV18 and TRBJ2-1; 7 bases are a match to TRBD1. Germline V CDR1 and CDR2: KGHSH, LQKENI. Trimming at V came to 6 bases and at J to 8 bases, leaving 7 bases not matched to a gene. This CDR3 has 13 residues. The CDR3 region has the DNA TGTGCCAGCTCCCGACAGGGTCGGGATGAGCAGTTCTTC. This encodes CASSRQGRDEQFF.

The V and J genes are TRBV2 and TRBJ2-1; 7 bases agree with TRBD1. Germline values: CDR1 SNHLY, CDR2 FYNNEI. Trimming removed 6 bases from V and 12 bases from J; junction bases left unmatched: 8. The CDR3 contains 12 residues. The CDR3 nucleotides are TGTGCCAGCAGCGAGACAGGGCGTGGGCAGTTCTTC. Its protein product is CASSETGRGQFF.

This clone was seen a single time. The chain employs TRBV9 and TRBJ2-3, with TRBD1 as a possible D gene (5 bases). Per the germline V gene, CDR1 is SGDLS and CDR2 is YYNGEE. V lost 6 bases to trimming and J lost 6 bases, with 20 bases between them. The CDR3 runs 15 residues. Written as DNA, the CDR3 is TGTGCCAGCACCACAGGCGGTGGGGAAGGGGATACGCAGTATTTT. Encoded protein: CASTTGGGEGDTQYF. Looking up the rest from reference TRBV9 and TRBJ2-3 gives the full variable domain: DSGVTQTPKHLITATGQRVTLRCSPRSGDLSVYWYQQSLDQGLQFLIQYYNGEERAKGNILERFSAQQFPDLHSELNLSSLELGDSALYFCASTTGGGEGDTQYFGPGTRLTVL.

Only one count was recorded for this clone. The chain links TRBV19 to TRBJ2-7, with TRBD2 matching 10 bases. The CDR3 is made up of 16 amino acids. The junction had 11 bases not matched to a gene; V was cut back by 6 bases and J by 3 bases. Germline V CDR1 and CDR2: LNHDA, SQIVND (reference sequence). CDR3 in amino acids: CASSKGNGLAVYEQYF. For the CDR3, the DNA is TGTGCCAGTAGCAAGGGGAACGGACTAGCGGTCTACGAGCAGTACTTC.

The chain uses TRBV27 and TRBJ2-1; TRBD1 matches 7 bases. V was clipped by 2 bases and J by 5 bases; unmatched bases: 6. The germline V gene encodes CDR1 MNHEY and CDR2 SMNVEV (reference sequence). The CDR3 loop spans 15 amino acids. Here the CDR3 DNA reads TGTGCCAGCAGTTTAATGGGGACAGCGAACAATGAGCAGTTCTTC. It specifies CASSLMGTANNEQFF.

The chain uses TRBV9 and TRBJ1-1; 7 bases agree with TRBD1. In germline, CDR1 is SGDLS, CDR2 YYNGEE. The CDR3 loop spans 13 amino acids. V lost 4 bases and J lost 3; bases outside the gene matches: 3. The DNA of the CDR3 is TGTGCCAGCAGCCAGCAGGGGGACACTGAAGCTTTCTTT. It encodes CASSQQGDTEAFF.